The present T cell receptor beta chain was sequenced within a study of T cells in Graves' hyperthyroidism and ophthalmopathy. Every diagnosis used clinical symptoms, serum thyroxine and TRAb, thyroid ultrasound and orbital computed tomography. 10 ml of fresh peripheral blood supplied the PBMCs. TCR beta CDR3 sequences were amplified from RNA transcripts. A first-round RT-PCR of the TCR CDR3 used the HTBI primer set. Each CDR3 protein is one row after TCRdb ran MiXCR on the multiplex PCR reads. The sample contains about 720,000 distinct CDR3 sequences, 16% of which appear only once. This clonotype turned up a few times. Trimming at V came to 2 bases and at J to 6 bases, leaving 7 bases not matched to a gene. Germline loops: CDR1 DFQATT, CDR2 SNEGSKA (reference sequence). This CDR3 has 14 residues.

Sequencing used blood. This chain joins TRBV20-1 and TRBJ1-1, with 9 positions matching TRBD1. The sequence was collected from a man aged 18 to 29 with Graves' hyperthyroidism. The CDR3, as DNA: TGCAGTGCTAGAAGCGGGACAGGGTTGGCTGAAGCTTTCTTT. Its translation: CSARSGTGLAEAFF.